This TCR beta chain emerged from a study of vaccination effects on CD4 cells after COVID-19. V was pared by 6 bases and J by 4 bases, with 11 bases of the junction left unmatched. CDR3 size: 16 residues. CDR1 and CDR2 from the germline V gene are SGHRS and YFSETQ. Assay: immunoSEQ multiplex PCR; the TCRdb copy retains only in-frame clones and omits some. The sample shows tens of thousands of clones, more than 60% of them seen only once. Worth noting for this clone: Its antigen is undetermined.

Before sequencing, viral peptide pools were used by the ViraFEST assay to expand antigen-specific CD4+ T cells. Having been cultured for around ten days, the cells underwent CD4+ T cell isolation. Nucleocapsid antibody tests were negative, and the vaccine recipients had no prior SARS-CoV-2 infection. This clonotype originated in a human donor who received a COVID-19 vaccine. The rearrangement joins TRBV5-1 to TRBJ1-4; 8 bases match TRBD1. This specimen consisted of CD4+ T cells from PBMCs cultured with SARS-CoV-2 spike peptides, obtained before COVID-19 vaccination. DNA of the CDR3: TGCGCCAGCACTCAGGGGGCGCCGGGAAGTAATGAAAAACTGTTTTTT. Translated: CASTQGAPGSNEKLFF.